The clone carrying this TCR beta chain was observed a single time. Its target is unknown. The data are from a study of a mutant IDH1 vaccine in newly diagnosed glioma. Study-wide background: Eight vaccinations reached patients in weeks 1, 3, 5, 7, 11, 15, 19 and 23. Whole-study results and caveats: Vaccination elicited immune responses in 93.3% of patients. Changes to the top peripheral T cell clonotypes appeared unrelated to pseudoprogression.

Time point in this sample: week 23, last vaccination. The investigators gave 300 ug of mutant IDH1 20-mer peptide in each vaccine dose, together with topical imiquimod. New WHO grade 3 or 4 astrocytomas that were IDH1-mutant and ATRX-lost occurred in the donors. Some clones are missing from TCRdb's copy, which holds only in-frame ones; the method was immunoSEQ multiplex PCR. The repertoire holds tens of thousands of clones, with about nine tenths as singletons. Germline trimming cut 0 bases from V and 3 bases from J; bases unmatched to any gene: 9. The germline CDR1 and CDR2 sequences are SEHNR and FQNEAQ (reference sequence). This CDR3 has 17 amino acids.

The V call is TRBV7-9, the J call TRBJ2-7; the match to TRBD2 covers 9 bases. The TCR originated in a man aged 35 to 55 with glioma. The sequenced sample was PBMCs, obtained from a glioma patient whose treatment included an IDH1 peptide vaccine. The CDR3 coding sequence is TGTGCCAGCAGCTTAGCTGGAGGTAGCGGGAGAGTCTACGAGCAGTACTTC. Residues: CASSLAGGSGRVYEQYF.